Listed below are T cell receptor beta chains from one sample, sequenced in a study of blood T cell repertoires in COVID-19. Clones were sequenced by immunoSEQ multiplex PCR, and TCRdb holds only the in-frame ones, with some missing. This sample carries some 490,000 clones, more than 85% of them seen once, and the ten largest clones take roughly 8%. The sequencing sample was made of PBMCs or T cells enriched from blood (not recorded which). Receptors originate from a woman aged 55-69 years who had recovered from COVID-19. Both conserved end residues are part of each CDR3. The D gene is left open where the match is weak. Size is omitted from some rows. Given values are once, few, many or a class for expanded clones.

v_gene	j_gene	abundance	d_gene	CDR3nt	CDR3aa
TRBV5-1	TRBJ2-3	-	TRBD2	TGCGCCAGCAGCTTTGGACTAGGAGGCACAGATACGCAGTATTTT	CASSFGLGGTDTQYF
TRBV4-1	TRBJ2-3	-	TRBD2	TGCGCCAGCAGCCAAAGGTGGGGGGGAATTGATACGCAGTATTTT	CASSQRWGGIDTQYF
TRBV6-6	TRBJ1-1	-	TRBD1	TGTGCCAGCAGTCCCATTCTAAACTGGGACAGGGGGATAGACACTGAAGCTTTCTTT	CASSPILNWDRGIDTEAFF
TRBV19	TRBJ1-3	-	-	TGTGCCAGTAGAAGGGACGGGAGCTCTGGAAACACCATATATTTT	CASRRDGSSGNTIYF
TRBV5-1	TRBJ1-4	few	TRBD1	TGCGCCAGCAGCTTGGGGCAGACAGGGAATGAAAAACTGTTTTTT	CASSLGQTGNEKLFF
TRBV20-1	TRBJ1-5	-	-	TGCAGTGCTAGTGGGAGGGGCGGGGGCAATCAGCCCCAGCATTTT	CSASGRGGGNQPQHF
TRBV11-2	TRBJ1-5	once	-	TGTGCCAGCAGCTTACAGGGCCATCAGCCCCAGCATTTT	CASSLQGHQPQHF
TRBV7-7	TRBJ2-1	-	-	TGTGCCAGCAGCGCCACAGGGTTAGGGGACAATGAGCAGTTCTTC	CASSATGLGDNEQFF
TRBV2	TRBJ2-2	-	TRBD1	TGTGCCAGCAGTGGGACAGGTTCGAACACCGGGGAGCTGTTTTTT	CASSGTGSNTGELFF
TRBV5-1	TRBJ1-3	-	-	TGCGCCAGCAGCGCCGGAACAGGCAGTCTTGGAAACACCATATATTTT	CASSAGTGSLGNTIYF
TRBV5-8	TRBJ1-4	-	-	TGTGCCAGCAGCTTGGCCAGGGTTGGTGAAAAACTGTTTTTT	CASSLARVGEKLFF
TRBV11-3	TRBJ1-1	-	-	TGTGCCAGCAGCTTCACAGGGTATGAAGCTTTCTTT	CASSFTGYEAFF
TRBV7-8	TRBJ1-1	-	TRBD1	TGTGCCAGCAGCCCACATGGGACAGGGTCGTACACTGAAGCTTTCTTT	CASSPHGTGSYTEAFF
TRBV18	TRBJ1-2	-	-	TGTGCCAGCTCACCAGGCAGCGACTATGGCTACACCTTC	CASSPGSDYGYTF
TRBV7-9	TRBJ1-1	-	-	TGTGCCAGCAGCACCCTTAGAACAGGGCTGAACACTGAAGCTTTCTTT	CASSTLRTGLNTEAFF
TRBV4-1	TRBJ1-1	-	TRBD1	TGCGCCAGCAGCCAAGTCCTCCAGGGGGCTCTGAACACTGAAGCTTTCTTT	CASSQVLQGALNTEAFF
TRBV2	TRBJ1-6	few	-	TGTGCCAGCAGTGAAATGAAGACACTCCACTTT	CASSEMKTLHF
TRBV4-1	TRBJ2-7	once	TRBD2	TGCGCCAGCAGCGCCACTAGCGGGGGGGCTTACGAGCAGTACTTC	CASSATSGGAYEQYF
TRBV10-2	TRBJ2-1	-	TRBD2	TGCGCCAGCACCGAGCGGGGGGGCCGCAATGAGCAGTTCTTC	CASTERGGRNEQFF
TRBV6-4	TRBJ1-2	-	TRBD1	TGTGCCAGCAGCCGAGGGGGCGGTGTCTATGGCTACACCTTC	CASSRGGGVYGYTF
TRBV4-1	TRBJ1-6	-	-	TGCGCCAGCAGCCAAGGACAGTTTTCCGGTTCACCCCTCCACTTT	CASSQGQFSGSPLHF
TRBV5-1	TRBJ2-3	-	TRBD2	TGCGCCAGCCGAGAAAGCGGGGACCGGGCAGATACGCAGTATTTT	CASRESGDRADTQYF
TRBV4-1	TRBJ2-1	-	-	TGCGCCAGCAGCCTGCGACTCGGCGGGAATGAGCAGTTCTTC	CASSLRLGGNEQFF
TRBV6-2/TRBV6-3	TRBJ2-3	many	-	TGTGCCAGCAGTTCCATAGATACGCAGTATTTT	CASSSIDTQYF
TRBV30	TRBJ1-6	-	-	TGTGCCTGGACCAATGGGTGGGGCACTAAGAATTCACCCCTCCACTTT	CAWTNGWGTKNSPLHF
TRBV2	TRBJ1-1	-	-	TGTGCCAGCCAGAGACAGGCGAACACTGAAGCTTTCTTT	CASQRQANTEAFF
TRBV3-1/TRBV3-2	TRBJ1-6	-	TRBD1	TGTGCCAGCAGCCAAGCCTCCGGACAGGGGGTTGATTCACCCCTCCACTTT	CASSQASGQGVDSPLHF
TRBV20-1	TRBJ1-2	-	TRBD1	TGCAGTGGACAGGGGAATTATGGCTACACCTTC	CSGQGNYGYTF
TRBV5-4	TRBJ2-5	-	TRBD1	TGTGCCAGCTCGATACCAGGGGGTACCCAAGAGACCCAGTACTTC	CASSIPGGTQETQYF
TRBV7-2	TRBJ1-4	-	-	TGTGCCAGCAGCCCCCAGTCGGGAGGGAATGAAAAACTGTTTTTT	CASSPQSGGNEKLFF
TRBV3-1/TRBV3-2	TRBJ1-3	-	-	TGTGCCAGCAGCCTCAGCTCTGGAAACACCATATATTTT	CASSLSSGNTIYF
TRBV19	TRBJ1-2	-	TRBD1	TGTGCCAGTAGTATGAAGTGGGACAGGGGTCTTTATGGCTACACCTTC	CASSMKWDRGLYGYTF
TRBV25-1	TRBJ2-5	-	TRBD1	TGTGCCAGCAGTGGGACAGGGGGAGAGACCCAGTACTTC	CASSGTGGETQYF
TRBV5-4	TRBJ2-3	-	TRBD1	TGTGCCAGCAGCCCGGGACAGGCCCCAGATACGCAGTATTTT	CASSPGQAPDTQYF
TRBV11-3	TRBJ1-1	-	-	TGTGCCAGCAGCAATAAGAGGGGGATGAACACTGAAGCTTTCTTT	CASSNKRGMNTEAFF